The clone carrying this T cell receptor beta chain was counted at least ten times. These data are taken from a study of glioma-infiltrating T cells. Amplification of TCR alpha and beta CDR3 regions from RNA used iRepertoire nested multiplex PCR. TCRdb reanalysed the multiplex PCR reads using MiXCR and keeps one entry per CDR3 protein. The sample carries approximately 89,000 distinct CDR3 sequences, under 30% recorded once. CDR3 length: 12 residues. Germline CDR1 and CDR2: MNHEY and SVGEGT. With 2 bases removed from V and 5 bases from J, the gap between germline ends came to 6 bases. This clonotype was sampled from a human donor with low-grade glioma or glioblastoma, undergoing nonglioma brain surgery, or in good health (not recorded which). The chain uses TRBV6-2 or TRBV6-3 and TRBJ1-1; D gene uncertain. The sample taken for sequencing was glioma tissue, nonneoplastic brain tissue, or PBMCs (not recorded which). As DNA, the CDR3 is TGTGCCAGCAGTTACAGGAGAACTGAAGCTTTCTTT. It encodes CASSYRRTEAFF.